The 27 T cell receptor beta chains reported below all come from one sample, sequenced in a study of vaccination and CD4 T cells after COVID-19. The treatment denotes: roughly 10-day PBMC culture with coronavirus spike peptide pools or control peptides (ViraFEST assay). Gathered ahead of the COVID-19 pandemic (2011-2018) were the CD4+ T cells of the unexposed donor. Oncomine TCR Beta short-read sequencing was applied to DNA from cultured CD4+ T cells. TCRdb recomputed calls from the PCR reads with MiXCR, one row per CDR3 protein. The data contain approximately 7,300 distinct CDR3 sequences, about 40% of them singletons. These receptors' targets are unknown. The sequencing input was CD4+ T cells from blood, cultured in vitro. The receptors come from a human donor in good health.

This clonotype was counted only a few times. The genes are TRBV27 and TRBJ1-5, with TRBD1 as a possible D gene (5 bases). CDR1 and CDR2 (germline): MNHEY, SMNVEV (reference sequence). Trimming shortened V by 5 bases and J by 1 base, and 15 bases separated the two germline ends. The length of the CDR3 is 16 residues. The CDR3 region is CASSNLLGRSNQPQHF. In DNA form, the CDR3 reads TGTGCCAGCAGTAACCTACTGGGACGGAGCAATCAGCCCCAGCATTTT.

A few counts support this clonotype. The V gene is TRBV7-2, the J gene TRBJ1-5; D is undetermined. The germline V and J ends were trimmed by 3 bases and 0 bases, with 3 bases remaining between them. CDR1 SGHTA and CDR2 FQGNSA come from the germline V gene. The CDR3 extends over 13 amino acids. CDR3: CASSFNSNQPQHF. The CDR3 region has the DNA TGTGCCAGCAGCTTTAATAGCAATCAGCCCCAGCATTTT.

This clonotype was seen more than once but under ten times. The V gene is TRBV20-1, the J gene TRBJ2-3, with 8 bases aligning to TRBD2. The CDR3 is 16 amino acids. V shed 0 bases and J 2 bases; nucleotides not matched to a gene: 7. CDR1 is DFQATT and CDR2 is SNEGSKA in the germline V gene (reference sequence). CDR3 in amino acids: CSARDVSGDYTDTQYF. CDR3 DNA sequence: TGCAGTGCTAGAGATGTTAGCGGGGATTACACAGATACGCAGTATTTT.

The table lists this clonotype with a few counts. The chain is built from TRBV20-1 and TRBJ1-2; the D gene is possibly TRBD1 (5 bases). Germline V lookup: CDR1 DFQATT, CDR2 SNEGSKA (reference sequence). Between the trimmed V and J ends, which lost 6 bases and 4 bases, there was a span of 12 bases. CDR3 length equals 12 residues. This CDR3 reads CSARDHIYGYTF. CDR3 nucleotide sequence: TGCAGTGCCAGGGATCACATCTATGGCTACACCTTC.

There are a few counts of this clonotype. The DNA for the CDR3 is TGTGCCACCAGCTCCAGGGTGGGGAGAACTGAAGCTTTCTTT. It encodes CATSSRVGRTEAFF. V usage is TRBV15 and J usage is TRBJ1-1; TRBD1 is a possible D gene (5 bases). This CDR3 is built from 14 residues. Trimming removed 5 bases from V and 5 bases from J, with 15 bases in between. From germline, CDR1 is LNHNV and CDR2 YYDKDF (reference sequence). The complete variable domain, with remaining parts taken from reference TRBV15 and TRBJ1-1, reads DAMVIQNPRYQVTQFGKPVTLSCSQTLNHNVMYWYQQKSSQAPKLLFHYYDKDFNNEADTPDNFQSRRPNTSFCFLDIRSPGLGDTAMYLCATSSRVGRTEAFFGQGTRLTVV.

The rearrangement uses TRBV7-9 and TRBJ2-3, with D maybe TRBD2 (5 bases). The length of the CDR3 is 14 residues. Germline CDR1 and CDR2: SEHNR and FQNEAQ (reference sequence). V was trimmed by 5 bases and J by 0 bases, leaving 9 bases between them. The CDR3: CASSRGKSTDTQYF. CDR3 sequence (DNA): TGTGCCAGCAGCCGGGGTAAGAGCACAGATACGCAGTATTTT.

The V gene is TRBV6-1, the J gene TRBJ1-5; D not resolved. V lost 5 bases to trimming and J lost 0 bases, with 8 bases between them. CDR3 length: 14 residues. Per the germline V gene, CDR1 is MNHNS and CDR2 is SASEGT. This CDR3 reads CASSQFNSNQPQHF. CDR3 DNA: TGTGCCAGCAGTCAATTTAATAGCAATCAGCCCCAGCATTTT.

V and J are TRBV9 and TRBJ2-7, with D unresolved. This CDR3 is 12 amino acids long. From germline, CDR1 is SGDLS and CDR2 YYNGEE. Trimming cost V 0 bases and J 6 bases, with 7 bases left between them. CDR3 protein: CASSVVGGEQYF. DNA of the CDR3: TGTGCCAGCAGCGTAGTGGGTGGCGAGCAGTACTTC.

V gene TRBV20-1 combines with J gene TRBJ2-1; 8 bases agree with TRBD2. Trimming cost V 0 bases and J 3 bases; bases outside gene matches: 4. Germline CDR1 reads DFQATT; CDR2 reads SNEGSKA (reference sequence). The CDR3 is 15 residues long. This CDR3 is CSARDVGTSYNEQFF. CDR3 DNA sequence: TGCAGTGCTAGAGATGTAGGGACTAGCTACAATGAGCAGTTCTTC.

The V call is TRBV20-1, the J call TRBJ2-5; perhaps TRBD2 as D (6 bases). The V end lost 0 bases, the J end lost 3 bases, and 14 bases lay between the germline ends. CDR3 length: 15 amino acids. Germline V gene data show CDR1 as DFQATT and CDR2 as SNEGSKA (reference sequence). This chain's CDR3 is CSARDRRAREETQYF. CDR3 sequence (DNA): TGCAGTGCTAGAGATAGGAGGGCCAGGGAAGAGACCCAGTACTTC.

The chain uses TRBV7-3 and TRBJ2-1; 7 positions match TRBD2. V shed 5 bases and J 8 bases; nucleotides not matched to a gene: 9. This CDR3 has 14 residues. The germline gives CDR1 SGHTA, CDR2 FQGTGA. The DNA of the CDR3 is TGTGCCAGCAGCCGCCTCGGCGGGGGTTATGAGCAGTTCTTC. It translates to CASSRLGGGYEQFF.

The V and J genes are TRBV12-3 or TRBV12-4 and TRBJ1-2; D remains unclear. V dropped 7 bases and J dropped 4 bases, with 19 bases sitting between them. This CDR3 comprises 15 residues. The CDR3 region is CASTLGPTLGYGYTF. In DNA form, the CDR3 reads TGTGCCAGCACTCTGGGTCCGACCCTGGGCTATGGCTACACCTTC.

This clonotype was picked up a small number of times. The chain is built from TRBV12-3 or TRBV12-4 and TRBJ2-5; TRBD2 matches at 10 bases. There are 14 residues in the CDR3. The J segment lost 4 bases and the V segment lost 5 bases, leaving 4 bases of the junction unmatched. The CDR3 DNA sequence: TGTGCCAGCAGTCCCTTAGCGGGGGGAGAGACCCAGTACTTC. It is translated as CASSPLAGGETQYF.

This clonotype was picked up a small number of times. This chain links TRBV7-9 with TRBJ1-1; D remains unclear. V lost 3 bases and J 3 bases, leaving 8 bases between the germline ends. This CDR3 region has 13 residues. Germline V lookup: CDR1 SEHNR, CDR2 FQNEAQ (reference sequence). CDR3 amino acids: CASSFGLDTEAFF. The DNA for the CDR3 is TGTGCCAGCAGCTTTGGGTTGGACACTGAAGCTTTCTTT.

In its sample, this clonotype was seen a few times. J is TRBJ2-7 and V is TRBV6-1, with D possibly matching TRBD1 (5 bases). V was cut by 7 bases and J by 2 bases, with 15 bases left in between. This CDR3 is built from 14 residues. The germline V gene has CDR1 MNHNS and CDR2 SASEGT. CDR3 sequence: CASTRGHYPYEQYF. The CDR3 DNA reads TGTGCCAGCACCCGCGGACATTACCCCTACGAGCAGTACTTC.

The chain employs TRBV5-8 and TRBJ2-2; perhaps TRBD1 as D (6 bases). The CDR3 consists of 16 residues. Looked up from germline, CDR1 is SGHTS and CDR2 is YDEGEE. V lost 2 bases and J 0 bases, leaving 11 bases between the germline ends. The CDR3 here is CASSFMGHTNTGELFF. As DNA, the CDR3 is TGTGCCAGCAGCTTCATGGGACACACGAACACCGGGGAGCTGTTTTTT.

This chain uses TRBV12-3 or TRBV12-4 with TRBJ1-6; tentatively, D is TRBD1 (5 bases). The V and J ends lost 3 bases and 8 bases respectively, with 11 bases between them. This CDR3 has 14 amino acids. In nucleotides, the CDR3 is TGTGCCAGCAGTTTGAAGGGGCGGGATTCACCCCTCCACTTT. Its translation: CASSLKGRDSPLHF.

This clonotype was seen a few times. The V and J genes are TRBV6-1 and TRBJ1-1, with D possibly matching TRBD1 (5 bases). CDR1 and CDR2 (germline): MNHNS, SASEGT. The CDR3 covers 13 residues. V was cut by 8 bases and J by 1 base, with 11 bases left in between. The chain's CDR3 is CASGGRENTEAFF. The DNA of the CDR3 is TGTGCCAGCGGGGGGAGGGAGAACACTGAAGCTTTCTTT.

The rearrangement links TRBV6-1 to TRBJ1-1; 8 positions agree with TRBD1. This CDR3 spans 13 amino acids. V was pared by 8 bases and J by 4 bases, with 6 bases of the junction left unmatched. The germline V gene has CDR1 MNHNS and CDR2 SASEGT. DNA for the CDR3: TGTGCCAGCGCAGGGGGCTCGGGCACTGAAGCTTTCTTT. Translating gives CASAGGSGTEAFF.

This clonotype was picked up a small number of times. The rearrangement links TRBV19 to TRBJ2-3; TRBD2 matches at 8 bases. Losses at the gene ends were 4 bases for V and 5 bases for J; bases not matched to a gene: 5. CDR1 is LNHDA, CDR2 SQIVND, per germline (reference sequence). This CDR3 region has 14 residues. For the CDR3, the DNA is TGTGCCAGTAGTACCCGGGGGGGCGAAGATACGCAGTATTTT. It codes for CASSTRGGEDTQYF.

V is TRBV2 and J is TRBJ1-2; 8 bases line up with TRBD1. The CDR3 sequence is 13 residues long. V lost 3 bases, J lost 4 bases, and 1 base stayed unmatched. The germline CDR1 and CDR2 sequences are SNHLY and FYNNEI. The CDR3 DNA follows: TGTGCCAGCAGTGACCAGGGGGCCTATGGCTACACCTTC. This translates into CASSDQGAYGYTF.

The CDR3 sequence is CASSGAGTENQPQHF. The CDR3 DNA reads TGTGCCAGCAGTGGGGCAGGGACAGAGAATCAGCCCCAGCATTTT. This rearrangement joins TRBV6-1 to TRBJ1-5; 7 bases agree with TRBD1. Germline CDR1 is MNHNS and CDR2 is SASEGT. V shed 4 bases, J shed 4 bases, and the junction held 7 bases outside the gene matches. CDR3 size: 15 residues.

V gene TRBV7-9 combines with J gene TRBJ1-5; the D gene is possibly TRBD1 (5 bases). The CDR3 is 15 amino acids. V lost 3 bases and J lost 7, with 16 bases in between. CDR1 and CDR2 from the germline V gene are SEHNR and FQNEAQ (reference sequence). CDR3 sequence reads: CASSLQGGVGQPQHF. CDR3 coding DNA: TGTGCCAGCAGCTTGCAGGGTGGGGTAGGCCAGCCCCAGCATTTT. Full variable domain (outside the CDR3, taken from reference TRBV7-9 and TRBJ1-5): DTGVSQNPRHKITKRGQNVTFRCDPISEHNRLYWYRQTLGQGPEFLTYFQNEAQLEKSRLLSDRFSAERPKGSFSTLEIQRTEQGDSAMYLCASSLQGGVGQPQHFGDGTRLSIL.

This chain uses TRBV12-3 or TRBV12-4 with TRBJ1-2; TRBD1 might be the D (6 bases). The length of the CDR3 is 13 residues. Trimming removed 5 bases at V and 6 bases at J, with 13 bases between. CDR3 coding DNA: TGTGCCAGCAGTAACAGGGAACGAAATGGCTACACCTTC. It translates to CASSNRERNGYTF.

The CDR3 DNA is TGTGCCAGCAGCTTAGCGGGACGACAAGAGACCCAGTACTTC. As protein: CASSLAGRQETQYF. The rearrangement joins TRBV7-9 to TRBJ2-5; possibly TRBD1 or TRBD2 for D (5 bases each). The length of the CDR3 is 14 residues. The germline gives CDR1 SEHNR, CDR2 FQNEAQ (reference sequence). V lost 0 bases to trimming and J lost 2 bases, with 7 bases between them.

This clonotype was observed a handful of times. The chain combines TRBV6-2 or TRBV6-3 with TRBJ1-1; D remains unclear. V was trimmed by 2 bases and J by 6 bases, leaving 13 bases between them. CDR3 length: 14 amino acids. CDR1 MNHEY and CDR2 SVGEGT come from the germline V gene. The CDR3 spells CASSYIPQQAEAFF. The CDR3 DNA reads as TGTGCCAGCAGTTACATCCCCCAGCAGGCTGAAGCTTTCTTT.

V gene TRBV11-1 combines with J gene TRBJ1-1, with D uncertain. Germline V lookup: CDR1 SGHAT, CDR2 FQDESV (reference sequence). The CDR3 runs to 13 residues. Deletions cut 3 bases from V and 5 bases from J, with 10 bases between. The CDR3 DNA reads TGTGCCAGCAGCTTCCCAGCGACGACTGAAGCTTTCTTT. Its translation: CASSFPATTEAFF.